This entry lists 22 T cell receptor beta chains sequenced from one sample in a study of T cell responses to AZD1222 COVID-19 vaccine. This table comes from immunoSEQ multiplex PCR, and its TCRdb copy is limited to in-frame clones, with some not included. The sample yields 80,000 to 85,000 clones, approximately 89% seen once. This material consisted of peripheral blood, taken 28 days after the second AZD1222 dose. The receptors were gathered from an adult who received the AZD1222 COVID-19 vaccine.

This clone was detected only a few times. The chain combines TRBV2 with TRBJ2-7; 11 positions agree with TRBD2. With V trimmed by 5 bases and J by 3 bases, 6 bases remained unmatched. CDR1 and CDR2 (germline): SNHLY, FYNNEI. The length of the CDR3 is 15 residues. CDR3 protein: CASSIAGGPNYEQYF. The CDR3 DNA is TGTGCCAGCAGTATAGCGGGAGGGCCTAACTACGAGCAGTACTTC.

This chain uses TRBV9 with TRBJ1-4; 9 bases are a match to TRBD1. The germline V gene has CDR1 SGDLS and CDR2 YYNGEE. V shed 3 bases, J shed 5 bases, and the junction held 8 bases outside the gene matches. The CDR3 length is 16 residues. The CDR3 spells CASSGPGQGWNEKLFF. The CDR3 nucleotides read TGTGCCAGCAGCGGGCCGGGACAGGGATGGAATGAAAAACTGTTTTTT.

V and J are TRBV19 and TRBJ2-3; 8 nucleotides agree with TRBD1. The V and J ends lost 0 bases and 4 bases, in that order; junction bases with no gene match: 12. CDR1 is LNHDA, CDR2 SQIVND, per germline (reference sequence). The CDR3 runs to 18 residues. The CDR3 loop reads CASSIDPSGTGGADTQYF. CDR3 DNA sequence: TGTGCCAGTAGTATAGATCCCTCCGGGACAGGTGGCGCAGATACGCAGTATTTT.

This clone showed up just once. The gene calls are TRBV5-5 and TRBJ2-1; D gene ambiguous. V was shortened by 1 base and J by 0 bases, with 8 bases between the two germline ends. This CDR3 contains 15 residues. CDR1 is SGHKS, CDR2 YYEKEE, per germline (reference sequence). The DNA for the CDR3 is TGTGCCAGCAGCTTGTTCTTTAGCTCCTACAATGAGCAGTTCTTC. Translation gives CASSLFFSSYNEQFF.

The chain employs TRBV5-1 and TRBJ2-7; D is possibly TRBD1 or TRBD2 (6 bases each). CDR3 length: 14 amino acids. Per the germline V gene, CDR1 is SGHRS and CDR2 is YFSETQ. Trimming shortened V by 5 bases and J by 6 bases, and 18 bases separated the two germline ends. The CDR3 spells CASSRGGGPGEQYF. The CDR3 DNA is TGCGCCAGCAGTCGTGGTGGGGGGCCGGGCGAGCAGTACTTC.

V usage is TRBV6-6 and J usage is TRBJ2-1; tentative D call: TRBD1 (5 bases). CDR1 is MNHNY, CDR2 SVGAGI, per germline (reference sequence). Trimming pared 6 bases from V and 8 bases from J, leaving 14 bases between. The CDR3 runs to 13 residues. For the CDR3, the DNA is TGTGCCAGCAGGGACCAGGGTCGGGATGAGCAGTTCTTC. Protein sequence: CASRDQGRDEQFF.

The chain is built from TRBV6-5 and TRBJ1-3; 9 nucleotides agree with TRBD1. The germline CDR1 and CDR2 sequences are MNHEY and SVGAGI. With V trimmed by 1 base and J by 3 bases, 4 bases remained unmatched. This CDR3 has 16 residues. DNA of the CDR3: TGTGCCAGCAGTTACTTGACGACAGGGGGTGGAAACACCATATATTTT. This translates into CASSYLTTGGGNTIYF.

DNA of the CDR3: TGCAGTGCTAGTGCGGGAGCGGGGACCTACGAGCAGTACTTC. The encoded protein is CSASAGAGTYEQYF. The chain recombines TRBV20-1 with TRBJ2-7, with TRBD2 matching 7 bases. V lost 3 bases and J lost 2; bases outside the gene matches: 7. In germline, CDR1 is DFQATT, CDR2 SNEGSKA (reference sequence). This CDR3 is 14 amino acids long.

The chain uses TRBV2 and TRBJ2-2; TRBD1 aligns across 8 bases. The trim removed 7 bases at V and 1 base at J, leaving 14 bases unmatched. Germline V gene data show CDR1 as SNHLY and CDR2 as FYNNEI. The CDR3 covers 18 residues. CDR3 sequence reads: CASTRWPAGTGNTGELFF. The DNA for the CDR3 is TGTGCCAGCACCCGGTGGCCAGCCGGGACAGGGAACACCGGGGAGCTGTTTTTT.

The chain is built from TRBV3-1 (or the pseudogene TRBV3-2) and TRBJ1-2; no firm D call. The germline V gene has CDR1 LGHDT and CDR2 YNNKEL (reference sequence). CDR3 length: 11 amino acids. Trimming cost V 4 bases and J 7 bases, with 7 bases left between them. The CDR3 bases are TGTGCCAGCAGCCTTGCACTTGGCTACACCTTC. Translating it yields CASSLALGYTF.

The chain carries TRBV2 and TRBJ2-7; either TRBD1 or TRBD2 may supply D (6 bases each). The CDR3 sequence is 12 residues long. V lost 3 bases and J 5 bases, leaving 8 bases between the germline ends. Germline CDR1 reads SNHLY; CDR2 reads FYNNEI. Here the CDR3 reads CASSDRGHEQYF. The CDR3 region has the DNA TGTGCCAGCAGTGATCGGGGGCACGAGCAGTACTTC.

This chain joins TRBV3-1 (or the pseudogene TRBV3-2) and TRBJ2-7; 9 bases are a match to TRBD2. Germline V gene data show CDR1 as LGHDT and CDR2 as YNNKEL (reference sequence). The CDR3 consists of 13 residues. V lost 8 bases and J lost 4; bases outside the gene matches: 6. The CDR3: CASQRLAEYEQYF. DNA for the CDR3: TGTGCCAGCCAGCGACTAGCGGAGTACGAGCAGTACTTC.

V is TRBV19 and J is TRBJ1-1; D gene unclear. CDR1 and CDR2 from the germline V gene are LNHDA and SQIVND (reference sequence). The CDR3 covers 13 residues. Trimming left V 6 bases short and J 0 bases short, with 8 bases between. The CDR3 loop reads CASRTTVNTEAFF. CDR3 coding DNA: TGTGCCAGTAGGACCACTGTGAACACTGAAGCTTTCTTT.

The CDR3 bases are TGTGCCAGCATGTTCAATGGTACGCAGTATTTT. Its protein product is CASMFNGTQYF. This chain joins TRBV27 and TRBJ2-3; D ambiguous. This CDR3 is built from 11 residues. Germline V gives CDR1 MNHEY, CDR2 SMNVEV (reference sequence). Trimming shortened V by 7 bases and J by 8 bases, and 10 bases separated the two germline ends.

The chain uses TRBV10-3 and TRBJ2-7, with D perhaps matching TRBD1 (6 bases). Germline CDR1 reads ENHRY; CDR2 reads SYGVKD. The V end was cut by 6 bases, the J end by 2 bases, with 8 bases between. The CDR3 consists of 12 residues. The CDR3: CAIRTGTYEQYF. CDR3 coding DNA: TGTGCCATCAGGACAGGAACCTACGAGCAGTACTTC.

This chain uses TRBV21-1 with TRBJ2-1; the D segment call TRBD2 is taken from the table without a DNA check. TRBV21-1 is reported as a pseudogene. The CDR3 is made up of 13 amino acids. The CDR3: CASSSGCHNEQFF. The CDR3 DNA reads as TGTGCCAGCTCGAGCGGGTGCCACAATGAGCAGTTCTTC.

The rearrangement uses TRBV24-1 and TRBJ2-5, with 9 nucleotides matching TRBD1. Germline-derived CDR1 and CDR2 are KGHDR and SFDVKD. This CDR3 has 15 residues. The junction had 4 bases not matched to a gene; V was cut back by 1 base and J by 5 bases. The CDR3 loop is CATSDFGTGSETQYF. CDR3 nucleotide sequence: TGTGCCACCAGTGATTTCGGGACAGGGTCGGAGACCCAGTACTTC.

V usage is TRBV6-6 and J usage is TRBJ2-3, with D unresolved. CDR3 length: 14 residues. Trimming took off 5 bases at V and 6 bases at J, with 15 bases between the two ends. Looked up from germline, CDR1 is MNHNY and CDR2 is SVGAGI (reference sequence). The CDR3 reads CASSHTSEWDTQYF. CDR3 bases: TGTGCCAGCAGTCACACGTCCGAATGGGATACGCAGTATTTT.

The chain employs TRBV4-1 and TRBJ1-1; weak D call: TRBD1 (5 bases). The CDR3 extends over 14 amino acids. Deletions cut 3 bases from V and 5 bases from J, with 13 bases between. Germline V gene lookup returns CDR1 MGHRA and CDR2 YSYEKL. CDR3 amino acids: CASSQVQGVTEAFF. The CDR3 DNA sequence: TGCGCCAGCAGCCAGGTGCAGGGAGTGACTGAAGCTTTCTTT.

In nucleotides, the CDR3 is TGTGCCAGCAGCTTGAACAGCCAGAACACTGAAGCTTTCTTT. This gives the protein CASSLNSQNTEAFF. V usage is TRBV7-2 and J usage is TRBJ1-1; D uncertain. V was trimmed by 3 bases and J by 1 base, leaving 9 bases between them. The CDR3 has 14 amino acids. Germline lookup yields CDR1 SGHTA and CDR2 FQGNSA.

The chain is built from TRBV7-2 and TRBJ1-2; tentatively, D is TRBD1 (6 bases). V was trimmed by 5 bases and J by 5 bases, leaving 12 bases between them. The CDR3 consists of 13 residues. From germline, CDR1 is SGHTA and CDR2 FQGNSA. The DNA for the CDR3 is TGTGCCAGCAGCATCGGACAGCTTTATGGCTACACCTTC. It is translated as CASSIGQLYGYTF. Combining the CDR3 with reference TRBV7-2 and TRBJ1-2 gives the whole variable domain GAGVSQSPSNKVTEKGKDVELRCDPISGHTALYWYRQSLGQGLEFLIYFQGNSAPDKSGLPSDRFSAERTGGSVSTLTIQRTQQEDSAVYLCASSIGQLYGYTFGSGTRLTVV.

The chain has TRBV9 and TRBJ2-5; D is unresolved. Trimming removed 4 bases at V and 4 bases at J, with 14 bases between. This CDR3 has 14 amino acids. Germline assignment: CDR1 SGDLS and CDR2 YYNGEE. CDR3 sequence: CASSSYRDGETQYF. In nucleotides, the CDR3 is TGTGCCAGCAGCTCGTACAGAGACGGAGAGACCCAGTACTTC.